The 26 T cell receptor beta chains given below trace back to one sample, sequenced in a study of tissue T cells after allogeneic stem cell transplantation. The method was immunoSEQ multiplex PCR; TCRdb's version includes in-frame clones alone and lacks a portion of them. Among some 6,000 clones, 40% to 50% were seen once, and the ten largest hold around 5.9%. Indicated time point: mouse harvest day 7 after allogeneic transplant. Tail vein injection delivered 10^7 T-cell-depleted bone marrow cells and 10^6 splenic CD5+ T cells. Specimen: gut tissue. The receptors come from a female BALB/c mouse given C57BL/6 T cells with graft-versus-host disease after an allogeneic hematopoietic cell transplant.

This clone is deemed medium-sized. Gene and germline names: mouse. Coverage ceases 1 residue before the CDR3 finishes, and the germline J gene fills in the end. The rearrangement links TRBV13-1 to TRBJ2-7, with 12 bases identical to TRBD2. The ends lost 6 bases at V and 4 bases at J; junction bases unmatched: 5. The CDR3 totals 14 residues. Germline V gene sequence: CDR1 NSHNY, CDR2 SYGAGN. CDR3 amino acids: CASTPTGGAYEQYF. The covered CDR3 bases are TGTGCCAGCACCCCGACTGGGGGGGCTTATGAACAGTAC.

Note on this clone: Genes here carry mouse names. The read terminates 1 residue ahead of where the CDR3 ends, so the germline J gene completes it. The chain has TRBV26 and TRBJ2-5; D tentatively fits TRBD1 or TRBD2 (5 bases each). The germline CDR1 and CDR2 sequences are KGHPV and FQNQEV (reference sequence). CDR3 length: 16 amino acids. With 1 base removed from V and 0 bases from J, the gap between germline ends came to 11 bases. The CDR3: CASSLWGQSNQDTQYF. The DNA read from the CDR3 is TGTGCCAGCAGTCTGTGGGGCCAAAGTAACCAAGACACCCAGTAC.

As regards this clone: Any gene name here is a mouse gene name. Read coverage stops 1 residue before the CDR3 terminus; the germline J gene supplies the remainder. The chain employs TRBV3 and TRBJ2-1; 9 nucleotides line up with TRBD1. The ends lost 3 bases at V and 7 bases at J; junction bases unmatched: 4. The germline V gene has CDR1 SNHLY and CDR2 FYNGKV (reference sequence). The CDR3 extends over 14 amino acids. The sequenced part of the CDR3 DNA is TGTGCCAGCAGCTTTACAGGGGGCGGAGCTGAGCAGTTC. Residues: CASSFTGGGAEQF. The complete CDR3 reads CASSFTGGGAEQFF.

This clone was counted a few times. Here the gene names and germline are mouse. Read coverage stops 1 residue before the CDR3 terminus; the germline J gene supplies the remainder. The V gene is TRBV3, the J gene TRBJ2-2; TRBD1 agrees at 7 bases. Per germline, CDR1 SNHLY and CDR2 FYNGKV (reference sequence). This CDR3 contains 14 residues. V dropped 5 bases and J dropped 2; count of bases not matched to a gene: 2. The chain's CDR3 is CASSQGQNTGQLYF. The sequenced part of the CDR3 DNA is TGTGCCAGCAGCCAGGGACAGAACACCGGGCAGCTCTAC.

Concerning this clone itself: Gene names are the mouse ones. The sequenced fragment ends 1 residue before the CDR3 boundary, so the rest is inferred from the germline J gene. The chain joins TRBV26 to TRBJ2-4; tentatively, D is TRBD1 or TRBD2 (5 bases each). The CDR3 runs to 14 residues. Germline lookup yields CDR1 KGHPV and CDR2 FQNQEV (reference sequence). V was clipped by 5 bases and J by 4 bases, with 13 bases between them. The CDR3 spells CASSMGLGENTLYF. The sequenced part of the CDR3 DNA is TGTGCCAGCAGTATGGGGCTAGGCGAAAACACCTTGTAC. The full variable domain, its missing parts supplied by reference TRBV26 and TRBJ2-4, is NSKVIQTPRYLVKGQGQKAKMRCIPEKGHPVVFWYQQNKNNEFKFLINFQNQEVLQQIDMTEKRFSAECPSNSPCSLEIQSSEAGDSALYLCASSMGLGENTLYFGAGTRLSVL.

Note on this clone: Gene names and germline refer to mouse. The read comes to an end 1 residue before the CDR3 does, leaving the germline J gene to fill in the end. The chain couples TRBV16 to TRBJ2-7; maybe TRBD1 (5 bases). Germline loops: CDR1 SGHSA, CDR2 FRNQAP. The CDR3 covers 14 residues. V lost 2 bases and J 0 bases, leaving 8 bases between the germline ends. CDR3 loop: CASSLPGSSYEQYF. CDR3 bases read: TGTGCAAGCAGCTTACCAGGGAGCTCCTATGAACAGTAC.

This clone has a handful of counts. The genes and germline here are from mouse. The missing CDR3 end, 1 residue past where the read stops, is filled in from the germline J gene. The gene calls are TRBV23 and TRBJ2-2. The CDR3 runs 16 residues. The V gene's germline CDR1 is KGHTA and CDR2 FQNQQP. CDR3 protein: CSSSQYPGSRTGQLYF. Partial CDR3 DNA: TGCTCCAGCAGTCAATATCCGGGGAGTCGCACCGGGCAGCTCTAC.

A remark on this clone: Gene names and germline refer to mouse. Read coverage stops 1 residue before the CDR3 terminus; the germline J gene supplies the remainder. The chain recombines TRBV26 with TRBJ1-1; the match to TRBD1 covers 7 bases. The V gene end was trimmed by 4 bases and the J gene end by 7 bases; junction bases not matched to a gene: 3. Germline V gene lookup returns CDR1 KGHPV and CDR2 FQNQEV (reference sequence). The CDR3 has 12 amino acids. The sequenced part of the CDR3 DNA is TGTGCCAGCAGTCGTGGGACAGAAGAAGTCTTC. It codes for CASSRGTEEVF. In full, the CDR3 reads CASSRGTEEVFF.

Comment on this clone: Genes here carry mouse names. The CDR3 extends 1 residue past the end of the read, so its final part is completed from the germline J gene. The chain uses TRBV31 and TRBJ2-7; 9 bases agree with TRBD2. Unmatched junction bases numbered 3, after V lost 0 bases and J lost 3 bases. The CDR3 runs to 14 residues. The V gene's germline CDR1 is GKSSPN and CDR2 SITVG. The sequenced part of the CDR3 DNA is TGTGCCTGGAGTCTAGGACTGGGGCACTATGAACAGTAC. Translated, it gives CAWSLGLGHYEQY. The whole CDR3 region reads CAWSLGLGHYEQYF. Supplemented by reference TRBV31 and TRBJ2-7, the full variable domain reads AQTIHQWPVAEIKAVGSPLSLGCTIKGKSSPNLYWYWQATGGTLQQLFYSITVGQVESVVQLNLSASRPKDDQFILSTEKLLLSHSGFYLCAWSLGLGHYEQYFGPGTRLTVL.

With respect to this clone: Gene names and germline refer to mouse. The CDR3 end lies 1 residue beyond the end of the read and is filled in from the germline J gene. V usage is TRBV3 and J usage is TRBJ2-3; 9 bases match TRBD1. The trim removed 5 bases at V and 0 bases at J, leaving 3 bases unmatched. CDR1 SNHLY and CDR2 FYNGKV come from the germline V gene (reference sequence). This CDR3 comprises 15 residues. Here the CDR3 reads CASSRQGESAETLYF. The covered CDR3 bases are TGTGCCAGCAGCAGACAGGGGGAGAGTGCAGAAACGCTGTAT.

Comment on this clone: Germline and genes: mouse. The read falls 1 residue short of the CDR3 end, and the missing part is taken from the germline J gene. The rearrangement links TRBV5 to TRBJ2-1, with 8 bases aligning to TRBD2. J was trimmed by 13 bases and V by 0 bases; bases with no gene match: 2. The CDR3 contains 12 residues. Germline values: CDR1 LGHNA, CDR2 YNLKQL (reference sequence). The CDR3 DNA, read in part, is TGTGCCAGCAGCCAAGACTGGGGGGACCAGTTC. Its translation is CASSQDWGDQF. The whole CDR3 protein reads CASSQDWGDQFF.

Note on this clone: The genes are named according to mouse. Sequencing ends 1 residue short of the CDR3 end; the germline J gene provides the rest. The genes are TRBV15 and TRBJ2-4; D gene uncertain. Trimming left V 5 bases short and J 0 bases short, with 3 bases between. In germline, CDR1 is SGHND, CDR2 FRSKSL. The CDR3 covers 12 residues. The CDR3 here is CASSPSQNTLYF. The sequenced part of the CDR3 DNA is TGTGCCAGCAGTCCGAGTCAAAACACCTTGTAC.

As to this clone: All gene names here are mouse names. Read sequence stops 1 residue before the CDR3 end, and the germline J gene provides the missing end. The chain recombines TRBV5 with TRBJ2-5; D is perhaps TRBD2 (5 bases). The CDR3 has 15 residues. V was pared by 0 bases and J by 0 bases, with 7 bases between. Germline V gene data show CDR1 as LGHNA and CDR2 as YNLKQL (reference sequence). The CDR3 DNA, read in part, is TGTGCCAGCAGCCAAGACTGGGTTAACCAAGACACCCAGTAC. Amino acid sequence: CASSQDWVNQDTQY. From start to end, the CDR3 is CASSQDWVNQDTQYF.

This clone showed up just a few times. The genes are named according to mouse. The sequenced fragment ends 1 residue before the CDR3 boundary, so the rest is inferred from the germline J gene. The chain couples TRBV1 to TRBJ1-4; 7 bases agree with TRBD1. Germline lookup yields CDR1 NSQYPW and CDR2 LRSPGD (reference sequence). Trimming removed 2 bases from V and 1 base from J; junction bases left unmatched: 4. The CDR3 totals 16 residues. CDR3 bases read: TGCACCTGCAGTGCATTCCGGGACAGTTCCAACGAAAGATTATTT. Translating it yields CTCSAFRDSSNERLF. The entire CDR3 protein is CTCSAFRDSSNERLFF.

This clone was observed a few times. The gene names here belong to mouse. The CDR3 goes on 1 residue after the read ends, and that part is filled in from the germline J gene. The same CDR3 also results from other DNA sequences found in this sample. The chain couples TRBV26 to TRBJ1-2; no firm D call. The V end lost 3 bases, the J end lost 0 bases, and 5 bases lay between the germline ends. Germline-derived CDR1 and CDR2 are KGHPV and FQNQEV (reference sequence). The CDR3 consists of 13 residues. The CDR3 DNA, read in part, is TGTGCCAGCAGTCTTCAAGCAAACTCCGACTACACC. Translating it yields CASSLQANSDYT. The full-length CDR3 reads as CASSLQANSDYTF.

As for this clone: Gene names denote mouse genes. The read is 1 residue too short to cover the CDR3 end, so that end is filled in from the germline J gene. The chain joins TRBV23 to TRBJ1-1; TRBD1, the table's D call, was not compared with the DNA. Looked up from germline, CDR1 is KGHTA and CDR2 is FQNQQP. CDR3 size: 14 residues. The chain's CDR3 is CSSSPTGDGTEVFF. The DNA read from the CDR3 is TGCTCCAGCAGTCCGACAGGGGACGGGACAGAAGTCTTC.

This clone came up a few times. Mouse germline and gene names are used. The sequence runs out 1 residue before the end of the CDR3; the remainder is reconstructed from the germline J gene. This chain connects TRBV14 to TRBJ2-1; no clear D gene. Germline loops: CDR1 SGHDT, CDR2 FRDEAV. Trimming took 4 bases from V and 0 from J, leaving 5 bases between them. CDR3 size: 13 residues. The CDR3 here is CASSPNNYAEQFF. Incomplete CDR3 DNA: TGTGCCAGCAGTCCCAATAACTATGCTGAGCAGTTC.

About this clone itself: Germline and genes here are mouse. Read sequence stops 1 residue before the CDR3 end, and the germline J gene provides the missing end. This chain joins TRBV26 and TRBJ1-5; TRBD1 might be the D (5 bases). Germline CDR1 KGHPV, CDR2 FQNQEV (reference sequence). The CDR3 consists of 12 residues. V lost 2 bases, J lost 6 bases, and 5 bases lay in between. CDR3 DNA (partial): TGTGCCAGCAGTCTGGACAGCCAGGCTCCGCTT. It encodes CASSLDSQAPL. The full CDR3 is CASSLDSQAPLF.

By proportion, this clone is medium-sized. Gene names and germline refer to mouse. Read data end 1 residue before the CDR3 end; the end is taken from the germline J gene. The chain is built from TRBV23 and TRBJ2-4; the DNA was not compared with TRBD1, the D call given in the table. The CDR3 is 14 residues long. Germline CDR1 KGHTA, CDR2 FQNQQP. The CDR3 DNA, read in part, is TGCTCCAGCAGTCAATTTGCCGGACAGGGGGGTTTGTAC. Protein product: CSSSQFAGQGGLY. The whole CDR3 protein is CSSSQFAGQGGLYF.

Note on this clone: The gene names here belong to mouse. Read coverage stops 1 residue before the CDR3 terminus; the germline J gene supplies the remainder. The identical CDR3 is also encoded by other nucleotide sequences in the sample. The rearrangement uses TRBV26 and TRBJ1-3, with D maybe TRBD1 (6 bases). In germline, CDR1 is KGHPV, CDR2 FQNQEV (reference sequence). This CDR3 region has 14 residues. Trimming left V 8 bases short and J 0 bases short, with 11 bases between. CDR3 bases read: TGTGCCAGCGGAGGGGGTTATTCTGGAAATACGCTCTAT. Its translation: CASGGGYSGNTLY. The full CDR3 is CASGGGYSGNTLYF.

Note on this clone: Gene names and germline match the mouse. The read stops 1 residue short of the end of the CDR3; the missing end is completed from the germline J gene. The chain recombines TRBV1 with TRBJ2-5; 10 nucleotides agree with TRBD2. Germline CDR1 is NSQYPW and CDR2 is LRSPGD (reference sequence). The J segment lost 2 bases and the V segment lost 3 bases, leaving 2 bases of the junction unmatched. This CDR3 has 15 residues. CDR3 DNA, as far as it was read: TGCACCTGCAGTGCTCGGACTGGGGGCCAAGACACCCAGTAC. Its translation is CTCSARTGGQDTQY. The whole CDR3 protein reads CTCSARTGGQDTQYF.

Relative to its sample, this clone is large. The germline and genes are mouse ones. The read finishes 1 residue shy of the CDR3 end, and the germline J gene is used to complete it. The same CDR3 is also encoded by other DNA sequences in this sample. The chain has TRBV14 and TRBJ2-2; D remains unclear. Germline V gene data show CDR1 as SGHDT and CDR2 as FRDEAV. Trimming pared 5 bases from V and 0 bases from J, leaving 5 bases between. CDR3 length: 13 amino acids. The sequenced part of the CDR3 DNA is TGTGCCAGCAGCCTTGCAAACACCGGGCAGCTCTAC. It translates to CASSLANTGQLY. The whole CDR3 reads CASSLANTGQLYF.

By its share, this clone is large. These gene names are mouse names. The read terminates 1 residue ahead of where the CDR3 ends, so the germline J gene completes it. The chain uses TRBV14 and TRBJ1-2; 8 bases agree with TRBD1. V gave up 4 bases and J gave up 1 base; unmatched junction bases: 3. CDR1 is SGHDT and CDR2 is FRDEAV in the germline V gene. There are 14 residues in the CDR3. The CDR3 loop is CASSRDRRNSDYTF. CDR3 DNA, as far as it was read: TGTGCCAGCAGTCGGGACAGGAGAAACTCCGACTACACC.

Notes on this clone: Genes here carry mouse names. The observed sequence ends 1 residue before the CDR3 terminus, with the missing tail filled in from the germline J gene. The chain uses TRBV29 and TRBJ1-1; the match to TRBD1 covers 9 bases. Trimming at V came to 5 bases and at J to 8 bases, leaving 3 bases not matched to a gene. The CDR3 is made up of 12 amino acids. CDR1 is MSHET, CDR2 SYDVDS, per germline. The sequenced CDR3 bases are TGTGCTAGCAGTCCCGGGACAGGGGAAGTCTTC. Amino acid sequence: CASSPGTGEVF. The entire CDR3 sequence reads CASSPGTGEVFF.

The table lists this clone with a few counts. Gene names are the mouse ones. The CDR3 end is not reached by the read, which stops 1 residue before it; the germline J gene fills it in. The J gene is TRBJ2-7, the V gene TRBV12-1, with a tentative D call TRBD1 (6 bases). With 1 base removed from V and 4 bases from J, the gap between germline ends came to 7 bases. In germline, CDR1 is SGHSN, CDR2 HYEKVE. This CDR3 comprises 12 residues. The sequenced CDR3 bases are TGTGCCAGCTCTCTTAGGGGGTATGAACAGTAC. Translated: CASSLRGYEQY. The whole CDR3 region reads CASSLRGYEQYF.

A note on this clone: Genes here carry mouse names. The CDR3 DNA, read in part, is TGTGCCAGCAGTCTGGGGGGGCGCTCCTATGAACAGTAC. Translation gives CASSLGGRSYEQY. In full, the CDR3 reads CASSLGGRSYEQYF. The V call is TRBV26, the J call TRBJ2-7; D perhaps matches TRBD2 (7 bases). The read ends 1 residue early relative to the CDR3; the germline J gene fills the gap. V dropped 2 bases and J dropped 0 bases, with 8 bases sitting between them. CDR3 size: 14 residues. Germline V gene data show CDR1 as KGHPV and CDR2 as FQNQEV (reference sequence).